The 17 T cell receptor beta chains in this list originate from one sample, sequenced in a study of CD8 T cells in ankylosing spondylitis. A single record per CDR3 protein comes from TCRdb applying MiXCR to the 5' RACE reads. The sample consists of 25,000 to 35,000 distinct CDR3 sequences, over 12% of them appearing once. The sequencing sample was made of blood. Receptors were obtained from a male donor with ankylosing spondylitis or in good health (not recorded which).

This clonotype was picked up a small number of times. This chain connects TRBV11-2 to TRBJ2-1; the D gene is possibly TRBD1 (6 bases). Per the germline V gene, CDR1 is SGHAT and CDR2 is FQNNGV. This CDR3 contains 13 residues. The V and J ends lost 0 bases and 10 bases respectively, with 10 bases between them. CDR3 sequence reads: CASSLDLGGEQFF. The CDR3 DNA sequence: TGTGCCAGCAGCTTAGACCTAGGGGGAGAGCAGTTCTTC.

This clonotype has just a few counts. V usage is TRBV6-1 and J usage is TRBJ2-1, with 12 bases identical to TRBD2. Germline V gene data show CDR1 as MNHNS and CDR2 as SASEGT. V shed 3 bases and J 4 bases; nucleotides not matched to a gene: 4. This CDR3 spans 16 amino acids. CDR3 sequence (DNA): TGTGCCAGCAGTGACGTCGGGACTAGCGGGTACAATGAGCAGTTCTTC. It specifies CASSDVGTSGYNEQFF.

This clonotype has more than one count but fewer than ten. This chain uses TRBV5-1 with TRBJ1-1; D ambiguous. Germline lookup yields CDR1 SGHRS and CDR2 YFSETQ. The CDR3 spans 15 residues. V was trimmed by 4 bases and J by 4 bases, leaving 17 bases between them. In DNA, the CDR3 is TGCGCCAGCAGCCCGAGGACGCAATCGGGCACTGAAGCTTTCTTT. It encodes CASSPRTQSGTEAFF.

There are a few counts of this clonotype. The rearrangement links TRBV7-3 to TRBJ1-2, with D perhaps TRBD1 (5 bases). Germline CDR1 is SGHTA and CDR2 is FQGTGA. The CDR3 is made up of 13 amino acids. V lost 2 bases, J lost 8 bases, and 12 bases lay in between. CDR3 in DNA: TGTGCCAGCAGCTTAGGCAGGGAAGGGGGCTACACCTTC. It specifies CASSLGREGGYTF.

The chain links TRBV20-1 to TRBJ2-1, with TRBD2 identical over 7 bases. The CDR3 spans 13 residues. Germline V CDR1 and CDR2: DFQATT, SNEGSKA (reference sequence). Unmatched junction bases numbered 6, after V lost 5 bases and J lost 5 bases. The CDR3: CSAVRGEHNEQFF. The CDR3 DNA sequence: TGCAGTGCTGTCCGGGGGGAACACAATGAGCAGTTCTTC.

The table lists this clonotype with a few counts. The chain is built from TRBV14 and TRBJ2-1; tentatively, D is TRBD2 (6 bases). With 5 bases removed from V and 15 bases from J, the gap between germline ends came to 14 bases. CDR3 length: 11 residues. From germline, CDR1 is SGHDN and CDR2 FVKESK. CDR3 sequence reads: CASSEAGRPFF. The CDR3 DNA reads as TGTGCCAGCAGCGAAGCGGGTAGGCCGTTCTTC.

There are a few counts of this clonotype. J is TRBJ2-5 and V is TRBV7-2; either TRBD1 or TRBD2 may supply D (5 bases each). CDR1 is SGHTA and CDR2 is FQGNSA in the germline V gene. The germline V and J ends were trimmed by 3 bases and 6 bases, with 14 bases remaining between them. The CDR3 totals 14 residues. The CDR3 spells CASSFKGRGQTQYF. The CDR3, as DNA: TGTGCCAGCAGCTTTAAGGGCCGGGGCCAGACCCAGTACTTC.

This clonotype was seen only a few times. The chain uses TRBV7-2 and TRBJ1-4; 7 bases line up with TRBD1. The CDR3 totals 16 residues. Looked up from germline, CDR1 is SGHTA and CDR2 is FQGNSA. Trimming took 5 bases from V and 4 from J; bases not matched to a gene: 10. Here the CDR3 reads CASSPGGDRFNEKLFF. CDR3 in DNA: TGTGCCAGCAGCCCCGGGGGGGACAGATTTAATGAAAAACTGTTTTTT. Full variable domain (remainder filled in from reference TRBV7-2 and TRBJ1-4): GAGVSQSPSNKVTEKGKDVELRCDPISGHTALYWYRQSLGQGLEFLIYFQGNSAPDKSGLPSDRFSAERTGGSVSTLTIQRTQQEDSAVYLCASSPGGDRFNEKLFFGSGTQLSVL.

This clonotype has only a few counts. The genes are TRBV5-1 and TRBJ1-1, with a possible D match to TRBD1 (5 bases). The germline V and J ends were trimmed by 1 base and 1 base, with 11 bases remaining between them. CDR1 and CDR2 from the germline V gene are SGHRS and YFSETQ. This CDR3 is 15 amino acids long. CDR3 bases: TGCGCCAGCAGCTTGAGCGCTGGGGGGAACACTGAAGCTTTCTTT. It is translated as CASSLSAGGNTEAFF.

The rearrangement joins TRBV9 to TRBJ2-2, with TRBD2 matching over 9 bases. The CDR3 loop spans 15 amino acids. Germline CDR1 and CDR2: SGDLS and YYNGEE. V dropped 4 bases and J dropped 6; count of bases not matched to a gene: 7. CDR3 coding DNA: TGTGCCAGCAGCCCGCGGGGGGGCTTTGCCGGGGAGCTGTTTTTT. Protein sequence: CASSPRGGFAGELFF. The variable domain in full, completed from reference TRBV9 and TRBJ2-2, reads DSGVTQTPKHLITATGQRVTLRCSPRSGDLSVYWYQQSLDQGLQFLIQYYNGEERAKGNILERFSAQQFPDLHSELNLSSLELGDSALYFCASSPRGGFAGELFFGEGSRLTVL.

This clonotype came up many times. The CDR3 nucleotides read TGCAGTGCTAGTTCTGCGGGGGTCCTTAGGGGTGAGCAGTTCTTC. Translated, it gives CSASSAGVLRGEQFF. V gene TRBV20-1 combines with J gene TRBJ2-1; 7 bases agree with TRBD2. The CDR3 is 15 residues long. Germline values: CDR1 DFQATT, CDR2 SNEGSKA (reference sequence). The V and J ends lost 3 bases and 9 bases, in that order; junction bases with no gene match: 14.

This clonotype was seen only a few times. The CDR3 reads CASSWVGTGRTEAFF. The CDR3 DNA reads TGTGCCAGTAGTTGGGTTGGGACAGGGAGGACTGAAGCTTTCTTT. The chain uses TRBV19 and TRBJ1-1; the match to TRBD1 covers 9 bases. V lost 5 bases and J lost 5; bases outside the gene matches: 9. This CDR3 has 15 amino acids. Germline values: CDR1 LNHDA, CDR2 SQIVND (reference sequence).

A few counts support this clonotype. The V call is TRBV7-2, the J call TRBJ1-4; TRBD1 is a possible D gene (6 bases). CDR3 length: 14 residues. Looked up from germline, CDR1 is SGHTA and CDR2 is FQGNSA. The germline V and J ends were trimmed by 4 bases and 8 bases, with 14 bases remaining between them. The CDR3 loop reads CASSSTGSREKLFF. CDR3 sequence (DNA): TGTGCCAGCAGCTCGACAGGCTCCCGGGAAAAACTGTTTTTT.

This clonotype was found a few times. This chain links TRBV6-2 or TRBV6-3 with TRBJ2-2; D not resolved. The CDR3 loop spans 13 amino acids. V was pared by 5 bases and J by 8 bases, with 12 bases between. CDR1 is MNHEY and CDR2 is SVGEGT in the germline V gene. CDR3 sequence reads: CASSGNPYGELFF. The CDR3 nucleotides read TGTGCCAGCAGTGGCAATCCTTATGGGGAGCTGTTTTTT.

This clonotype was picked up a small number of times. V usage is TRBV20-1 and J usage is TRBJ1-1, with a possible D match to TRBD1 (5 bases). The V end lost 1 base, the J end lost 0 bases, and 15 bases lay between the germline ends. The CDR3 has 16 residues. Germline lookup yields CDR1 DFQATT and CDR2 SNEGSKA (reference sequence). The CDR3 nucleotides read TGCAGTGCTAGAGGGGGGAGCCCCGGCATGAACACTGAAGCTTTCTTT. Its protein product is CSARGGSPGMNTEAFF.

The chain links TRBV4-1 to TRBJ2-7; D gene ambiguous. The CDR3 is made up of 13 amino acids. Germline assignment: CDR1 MGHRA and CDR2 YSYEKL. V was trimmed by 4 bases and J by 1 base, leaving 8 bases between them. The CDR3: CASSPGPSYEQYF. In DNA, the CDR3 is TGCGCCAGCAGCCCCGGGCCGTCCTACGAGCAGTACTTC.

This clonotype has a handful of counts. The rearrangement uses TRBV5-1 and TRBJ2-2; D remains unclear. The germline gives CDR1 SGHRS, CDR2 YFSETQ. This CDR3 spans 14 amino acids. Trimming took off 2 bases at V and 2 bases at J, with 7 bases between the two ends. The CDR3 loop reads CASSFTANTGELFF. The CDR3 DNA is TGCGCCAGCAGCTTCACAGCCAACACCGGGGAGCTGTTTTTT.